The 2 T cell receptor beta chains in this list originate from one sample, sequenced in a study of CD8 T cells in Susac syndrome. With random hexamers, roughly 0.45 to 1 ug RNA was reverse transcribed. TCRdb independently ran MiXCR on the immunoSEQ multiplex PCR reads; one entry per CDR3 protein. This sample has more than 200,000 distinct CDR3 sequences; 90% to 95% occur once, and the top ten carry about 0.15%. Sequencing was carried out using CD8+ T cells from PBMCs. These receptors all stem from a human donor with multiple sclerosis.

Only one count was recorded for this clonotype. The chain has TRBV5-8 and TRBJ2-3, with 8 bases fitting TRBD2. V was clipped by 3 bases and J by 6 bases; unmatched bases: 6. Germline V CDR1 and CDR2: SGHTS, YDEGEE. The CDR3 spans 14 residues. CDR3 amino acids: CASSWREDGDTQYF. Written as DNA, the CDR3 is TGTGCCAGCAGCTGGCGGGAGGATGGGGATACGCAGTATTTT.

The rearrangement links TRBV14 to TRBJ2-7; D not certain. The V end lost 4 bases, the J end lost 3 bases, and 7 bases lay between the germline ends. The CDR3 extends over 12 amino acids. Per germline, CDR1 SGHDN and CDR2 FVKESK. The CDR3 reads CASSPTLYEQYF. CDR3 nucleotides: TGTGCCAGCAGCCCCACTCTCTACGAGCAGTACTTC. Full variable domain (outside the CDR3, taken from reference TRBV14 and TRBJ2-7): EAGVTQFPSHSVIEKGQTVTLRCDPISGHDNLYWYRRVMGKEIKFLLHFVKESKQDESGMPNNRFLAERTGGTYSTLKVQPAELEDSGVYFCASSPTLYEQYFGPGTRLTVT.